This T cell receptor beta chain is drawn from a study of immune evolution from preneoplasia to lung adenocarcinoma. After removal of 3 bases from V and 1 base from J, the junction contained 10 bases not matched to a gene. Germline V gene lookup returns CDR1 LNHNV and CDR2 YYDKDF (reference sequence). CDR3 size: 19 residues. Clones were read by immunoSEQ multiplex PCR, and TCRdb kept only the in-frame ones, dropping some. The sample contains about 3,400 clones, 60% to 75% of which appear only once. The V and J genes are TRBV15 and TRBJ2-6; 9 positions match TRBD2. The TCR sequence derives from a person aged 55-85 years with lung adenocarcinoma. Sequenced material: FFPE lung adenocarcinoma in situ tissue. The CDR3 here is CATSRIIVAGGSGANVLTF. The CDR3 coding sequence is TGTGCCACCAGCAGGATTATTGTGGCGGGGGGGTCTGGGGCCAACGTCCTGACTTTC.